These 27 T cell receptor beta chains originate from one sample sequenced in a study of cytomegalovirus exposure and HLA in healthy donors. PCR amplification relied on 60 Vbeta primers (plus 13 Jbeta primers). TCRdb keeps only in-frame clones here, not all; method: immunoSEQ multiplex PCR. The sample holds 110,000 to 150,000 clones; around three quarters are singletons and the top ten take under 7.5%. Sample: PBMCs. These receptors were taken from a man between 35 and 55 years old in good health and CMV-seropositive.

The chain couples TRBV7-9 to TRBJ1-2; D is possibly TRBD1 (5 bases). The germline gives CDR1 SEHNR, CDR2 FQNEAQ (reference sequence). Trimming cost V 2 bases and J 3 bases, with 13 bases left between them. The CDR3 runs to 15 residues. The CDR3 reads CASSLSAGNYYGYTF. CDR3 coding DNA: TGTGCCAGCAGCTTATCGGCAGGGAACTACTATGGCTACACCTTC.

The chain links TRBV9 to TRBJ1-3, with D perhaps TRBD1 (5 bases). Deletions cut 0 bases from V and 2 bases from J, with 12 bases between. Germline-derived CDR1 and CDR2 are SGDLS and YYNGEE. The CDR3 runs to 16 residues. In DNA form, the CDR3 reads TGTGCCAGCAGCGTAGGGAGGTCGGGGGCTGGAAACACCATATATTTT. It translates to CASSVGRSGAGNTIYF.

The CDR3 loop reads CASSLVGEYF. The CDR3 DNA reads as TGTGCCAGCAGCTTGGTTGGAGAGTACTTC. The chain carries TRBV5-8 and TRBJ2-7; D is undetermined. CDR1 SGHTS and CDR2 YDEGEE come from the germline V gene. This CDR3 comprises 10 residues. The V gene lost 0 bases and the J gene lost 11 bases, with 6 bases spanning the gap.

The chain couples TRBV7-9 to TRBJ2-3; 11 nucleotides match TRBD2. The CDR3 consists of 16 residues. The V segment lost 1 base and the J segment 2 bases; nucleotides outside the gene matches: 2. Germline assignment: CDR1 SEHNR and CDR2 FQNEAQ (reference sequence). The CDR3 protein is CASSLGLAGNTDTQYF. CDR3 nucleotide sequence: TGTGCCAGCAGCTTAGGACTAGCGGGGAACACAGATACGCAGTATTTT.

J is TRBJ2-7 and V is TRBV7-8; D is possibly TRBD2 (5 bases). Germline V CDR1 and CDR2: SGHVS, FQNEAQ. Deletions cut 6 bases from V and 3 bases from J, with 21 bases between. CDR3 length equals 16 residues. CDR3 sequence (DNA): TGTGCCAGCAGTTCAACCCGGATAGGGAGTGGCTACGAGCAGTACTTC. Protein sequence: CASSSTRIGSGYEQYF. Based on the CDR3 plus reference TRBV7-8 and TRBJ2-7, the full variable domain is GAGVSQSPRYKVAKRGQDVALRCDPISGHVSLFWYQQALGQGPEFLTYFQNEAQLDKSGLPSDRFFAERPEGSVSTLKIQRTQQEDSAVYLCASSSTRIGSGYEQYFGPGTRLTVT.

The rearrangement links TRBV6-6 to TRBJ1-2; D gene ambiguous. The V end lost 0 bases, the J end lost 8 bases, and 16 bases lay between the germline ends. Germline V gene data show CDR1 as MNHNY and CDR2 as SVGAGI (reference sequence). The CDR3 sequence is 15 residues long. Written as DNA, the CDR3 is TGTGCCAGCAGTTACTCGCTAGCAGGACTAGAGGGCTACACCTTC. It is translated as CASSYSLAGLEGYTF.

J is TRBJ2-7 and V is TRBV6-5; a possible D gene is TRBD2 (6 bases). The CDR3 loop spans 15 amino acids. Per the germline V gene, CDR1 is MNHEY and CDR2 is SVGAGI. The V gene lost 2 bases and the J gene lost 3 bases, with 14 bases spanning the gap. As DNA, the CDR3 is TGTGCCAGCAGTTACGGAGGAGGGATCAGCTACGAGCAGTACTTC. As protein: CASSYGGGISYEQYF.

This chain connects TRBV30 to TRBJ2-1, with 11 bases aligning to TRBD2. After removal of 0 bases from V and 7 bases from J, the junction contained 8 bases not matched to a gene. Germline CDR1 GTSNPN, CDR2 SVGIG (reference sequence). The CDR3 extends over 16 amino acids. As DNA, the CDR3 is TGTGCCTGGAGTGTACGTACTAGCGGGAGTGGGAATGAGCAGTTCTTC. This codes for CAWSVRTSGSGNEQFF. Drawing the rest from reference TRBV30 and TRBJ2-1, the complete variable domain is SQTIHQWPATLVQPVGSPLSLECTVEGTSNPNLYWYRQAAGRGLQLLFYSVGIGQISSEVPQNLSASRPQDRQFILSSKKLLLSDSGFYLCAWSVRTSGSGNEQFFGPGTRLTVL.

The chain uses TRBV6-1 and TRBJ1-4; D may be TRBD1 (6 bases). The CDR3 runs 13 residues. The germline V gene has CDR1 MNHNS and CDR2 SASEGT. V gave up 7 bases and J gave up 8 bases, with 14 bases separating them. The CDR3 reads CASTFEGGEKLFF. CDR3 sequence (DNA): TGTGCCAGCACATTCGAGGGGGGGGAAAAACTGTTTTTT.

The chain employs TRBV7-8 and TRBJ2-1; 13 nucleotides match TRBD2. Per the germline V gene, CDR1 is SGHVS and CDR2 is FQNEAQ. V lost 3 bases, J lost 9 bases, and 2 bases stayed unmatched. This CDR3 region has 14 residues. This chain's CDR3 is CASSFTSGRGEQFF. DNA of the CDR3: TGTGCCAGCAGCTTTACTAGCGGGAGGGGTGAGCAGTTCTTC.

This chain links TRBV4-3 with TRBJ2-3, with D possibly being TRBD1 (5 bases). This CDR3 region has 14 residues. The ends were cut back, 0 bases at V and 8 bases at J, with 12 bases in the middle. Germline-derived CDR1 and CDR2 are LGHNA and YSLEER. The CDR3 region has the DNA TGCGCCAGCAGCCAAGAGGGCAGGGAAGTTACGCAGTATTTT. It is translated as CASSQEGREVTQYF.

This clone was counted between two and nine times. V usage is TRBV18 and J usage is TRBJ1-3, with D possibly being TRBD1 (5 bases). Trimming left V 6 bases short and J 7 bases short, with 13 bases between. The CDR3 spans 13 residues. Germline values: CDR1 KGHSH, CDR2 LQKENI. Here the CDR3 reads CASSGGTSNTIYF. CDR3 DNA: TGTGCCAGCTCCGGAGGGACGTCGAACACCATATATTTT.

This chain connects TRBV16 to TRBJ1-2, with 7 bases identical to TRBD1. CDR1 KGHSY and CDR2 FQNENV come from the germline V gene. CDR3 length: 13 residues. Trimming took 4 bases from V and 4 from J; bases not matched to a gene: 3. CDR3 amino acids: CASSRDSIYGYTF. The DNA of the CDR3 is TGTGCCAGCAGCCGGGACAGCATCTATGGCTACACCTTC.

Notes on this clone: One junction end disagrees with the germline gene, perhaps due to a read error. The rearrangement uses TRBV9 and TRBJ2-4; no reliable D call. The CDR3 spans 18 residues. Germline CDR1 and CDR2: SGDLS and YYNGEE. This CDR3 is CASSAPHVREIAKNMQYF. The CDR3 DNA follows: TGTGCCAGCAGCGCCCCCCACGTCAGAGAAATAGCCAAAAACATGCAGTACTTC.

This clone was picked up a small number of times. The genes are TRBV28 and TRBJ1-5, with D tentatively TRBD1 (6 bases). Germline CDR1 MDHEN, CDR2 SYDVKM. This CDR3 contains 15 residues. The V end lost 5 bases, the J end lost 0 bases, and 11 bases lay between the germline ends. CDR3 in amino acids: CASSGGGLSNQPQHF. The CDR3 DNA sequence: TGTGCCAGCAGTGGGGGGGGCCTTAGCAATCAGCCCCAGCATTTT. Using reference TRBV28 and TRBJ1-5 for the parts outside the CDR3, the full variable domain is DVKVTQSSRYLVKRTGEKVFLECVQDMDHENMFWYRQDPGLGLRLIYFSYDVKMKEKGDIPEGYSVSREKKERFSLILESASTNQTSMYLCASSGGGLSNQPQHFGDGTRLSIL.

This clone was counted a few times. The chain carries TRBV19 and TRBJ1-1, with a weak D call TRBD1 (6 bases). Germline CDR1 LNHDA, CDR2 SQIVND (reference sequence). This CDR3 contains 11 residues. V shed 6 bases and J shed 6 bases, with 8 bases lying between them. The CDR3 region has the DNA TGTGCCAGTAGGTCAGGGGCTGAAGCTTTCTTT. As protein: CASRSGAEAFF. The full variable domain, completed using reference TRBV19 and TRBJ1-1, is DGGITQSPKYLFRKEGQNVTLSCEQNLNHDAMYWYRQDPGQGLRLIYYSQIVNDFQKGDIAEGYSVSREKKESFPLTVTSAQKNPTAFYLCASRSGAEAFFGQGTRLTVV.

The rearrangement uses TRBV18 and TRBJ1-5; no firm D call. CDR1 and CDR2 from the germline V gene are KGHSH and LQKENI. CDR3 length: 15 amino acids. The germline V and J ends were trimmed by 5 bases and 3 bases, with 14 bases remaining between them. The CDR3 DNA follows: TGTGCCAGCTCATCTCGGACGGGGTTCAATCAGCCCCAGCATTTT. It encodes CASSSRTGFNQPQHF.

The chain is built from TRBV14 and TRBJ2-1, with D possibly being TRBD1 (6 bases). Trimming took off 5 bases at V and 2 bases at J, with 13 bases between the two ends. Germline loops: CDR1 SGHDN, CDR2 FVKESK. CDR3 length equals 15 residues. The CDR3 spells CASSSHRAPYNEQFF. The CDR3 coding sequence is TGTGCCAGCAGCTCACACAGGGCCCCCTACAATGAGCAGTTCTTC.

J is TRBJ2-5 and V is TRBV9; D possibly corresponds to TRBD1 (6 bases). The germline V gene encodes CDR1 SGDLS and CDR2 YYNGEE. The length of the CDR3 is 15 residues. V was clipped by 0 bases and J by 2 bases, with 11 bases between them. The CDR3 DNA sequence: TGTGCCAGCAGCGTAGATGCGACAGGTCAAGAGACCCAGTACTTC. It is translated as CASSVDATGQETQYF.

The rearrangement links TRBV7-9 to TRBJ2-7, with D tentatively TRBD2 (6 bases). CDR3 length: 12 residues. V was pared by 3 bases and J by 6 bases, with 9 bases between. From germline, CDR1 is SEHNR and CDR2 FQNEAQ (reference sequence). This CDR3 reads CASSFGGSEQYF. For the CDR3, the DNA is TGTGCCAGCAGCTTTGGAGGGTCCGAGCAGTACTTC.

DNA for the CDR3: TGTGCCAGCAGCTTTAGGGGGGGCGGTCAGCCCCAGCATTTT. Protein sequence: CASSFRGGGQPQHF. The chain uses TRBV5-6 and TRBJ1-5; maybe TRBD1 (6 bases). V lost 2 bases and J 6 bases, leaving 12 bases between the germline ends. The germline CDR1 and CDR2 sequences are SGHDT and YYEEEE. The CDR3 has 14 residues. Full variable domain (remainder filled in from reference TRBV5-6 and TRBJ1-5): DAGVTQSPTHLIKTRGQQVTLRCSPKSGHDTVSWYQQALGQGPQFIFQYYEEEERQRGNFPDRFSGHQFPNYSSELNVNALLLGDSALYLCASSFRGGGQPQHFGDGTRLSIL.

For the CDR3, the DNA is TGCGCCAGCAGCTTGATTCCCACCGGGAATGAGCAGTTCTTC. It codes for CASSLIPTGNEQFF. V gene TRBV5-1 combines with J gene TRBJ2-1, with D hard to call. This CDR3 has 14 amino acids. Trimming took off 1 base at V and 7 bases at J, with 12 bases between the two ends. In germline, CDR1 is SGHRS, CDR2 YFSETQ. Based on the CDR3 plus reference TRBV5-1 and TRBJ2-1, the full variable domain is KAGVTQTPRYLIKTRGQQVTLSCSPISGHRSVSWYQQTPGQGLQFLFEYFSETQRNKGNFPGRFSGRQFSNSRSEMNVSTLELGDSALYLCASSLIPTGNEQFFGPGTRLTVL.

This clone was observed a few times. CDR3 bases: TGCGCCAGCAGCTTGGAGCAGGTTAATTCACCCCTCCACTTT. It translates to CASSLEQVNSPLHF. The V gene is TRBV5-1, the J gene TRBJ1-6, with D unclear. CDR1 and CDR2 (germline): SGHRS, YFSETQ. This CDR3 is built from 14 residues. V was trimmed by 0 bases and J by 6 bases, leaving 7 bases between them.

The chain is built from TRBV4-3 and TRBJ1-3, with 7 bases lining up with TRBD1. V lost 0 bases to trimming and J lost 0 bases; unmatched junction nucleotides: 14. The CDR3 contains 20 residues. CDR1 LGHNA and CDR2 YSLEER come from the germline V gene. CDR3 nucleotide sequence: TGCGCCAGCAGCCAAGATTCCGGGACAGAGCCTGCCCACTCTGGAAACACCATATATTTT. This gives the protein CASSQDSGTEPAHSGNTIYF.

This rearrangement joins TRBV5-1 to TRBJ1-1; tentative D call: TRBD1 (6 bases). CDR3 size: 13 residues. CDR1 and CDR2 from the germline V gene are SGHRS and YFSETQ. Trimming shortened V by 0 bases and J by 10 bases, and 13 bases separated the two germline ends. The CDR3 protein is CASSLDGPDRAFF. CDR3 bases: TGCGCCAGCAGCTTGGATGGGCCGGACAGAGCTTTCTTT.

This clone was found many times. The identical CDR3 is also encoded by other nucleotide sequences in the sample. The V call is TRBV18, the J call TRBJ2-2, with TRBD1 matching over 8 bases. Germline-derived CDR1 and CDR2 are KGHSH and LQKENI. The CDR3 is made up of 15 amino acids. Unmatched junction bases numbered 1, after V lost 4 bases and J lost 0 bases. In DNA form, the CDR3 reads TGTGCCAGCTCACTGGGACAGGCGAACACCGGGGAGCTGTTTTTT. Amino acids: CASSLGQANTGELFF.

This chain connects TRBV4-2 to TRBJ2-5; 7 positions match TRBD2. CDR1 and CDR2 from the germline V gene are LGHNA and YNFKEQ. The V and J ends lost 0 bases and 4 bases, in that order; junction bases with no gene match: 8. The CDR3 length is 16 residues. This CDR3 reads CASSQEMAGVGETQYF. The CDR3 coding sequence is TGTGCCAGCAGCCAAGAAATGGCGGGAGTAGGAGAGACCCAGTACTTC.